The rows below give T cell receptor beta chains drawn from one sample of a study of human T cells and chemical hapten exposure. TCRdb ran MiXCR on the RACE reads and lists one entry per CDR3 protein. The table includes 300,000 to 450,000 distinct CDR3 sequences, 4% to 5.5% detected once. The sequencing used whole blood, collected in connection with sensitization to the hapten diphenylcyclopropenone (DPC). These receptors originate from a woman in her fifties or sixties with alopecia areata. Some clones in this sample may be carry-over from other donors' samples. Each CDR3 is given with its conserved first and last residue. Each record gives: clone size, J gene, D gene, V gene, CDR3 protein, CDR3 DNA. D genes are given only for firm matches. Some rows have no size entry. The others give once, few or many, or a class for an expanded clone.

>.|TRBJ1-2|.|TRBV29-1
CSVPQRSGGRSPSYGYTF
TGCAGCGTTCCTCAACGGAGCGGGGGACGGTCCCCCTCCTATGGCTACACCTTC
>many|TRBJ1-2|.|TRBV28
CASSLQQDYGYTF
TGTGCCAGCAGTTTACAACAGGACTATGGCTACACCTTC
>many|TRBJ2-2|TRBD1|TRBV7-9
CASTSGGGELFF
TGTGCCAGCACCTCAGGGGGCGGGGAGCTGTTTTTT
>many|TRBJ2-2|.|TRBV12-3/TRBV12-4
CASSFSSRNTGELFF
TGTGCCAGCAGTTTCTCGAGCCGTAACACCGGGGAGCTGTTTTTT
>many|TRBJ1-5|.|TRBV9
CASSVGQSNQPQHF
TGTGCCAGCAGCGTAGGACAGTCCAATCAGCCCCAGCATTTT
>many|TRBJ2-7|.|TRBV5-1
CASSLGPGRYEQYF
TGCGCCAGCAGCCTGGGGCCAGGGAGGTACGAGCAGTACTTC
>few|TRBJ1-2|TRBD1|TRBV2
CASTDRGRHYGYTF
TGTGCCAGCACTGACAGGGGGCGTCACTATGGCTACACCTTC
>few|TRBJ2-1|TRBD2|TRBV29-1
CSVGGTSGTHNEQFF
TGCAGCGTCGGTGGGACTAGCGGGACCCACAATGAGCAGTTCTTC
>many|TRBJ2-1|TRBD2|TRBV10-3
CAIRGAGTSAFDEQFF
TGTGCCATCAGGGGGGCCGGGACTAGCGCATTCGATGAGCAGTTCTTC
>many|TRBJ1-5|TRBD1|TRBV4-3
CASSPGTANQPQHF
TGCGCCAGCAGCCCAGGGACAGCGAATCAGCCCCAGCATTTT
>few|TRBJ2-3|TRBD2|TRBV9
CASSASGGDTQYF
TGTGCCAGCAGCGCCAGCGGGGGAGATACGCAGTATTTT
>.|TRBJ1-5|.|TRBV28
CASGPIRDSNQPQHF
TGTGCCAGCGGTCCGATCCGGGACAGCAATCAGCCCCAGCATTTT
>few|TRBJ2-3|TRBD2|TRBV7-2
CASSLVAGGEDTQYF
TGTGCCAGCAGCTTAGTTGCGGGAGGGGAAGATACGCAGTATTTT
>many|TRBJ1-1|.|TRBV18
CASVTTMNTEAFF
TGTGCCAGCGTAACGACTATGAACACTGAAGCTTTCTTT
>many|TRBJ1-1|.|TRBV20-1
CSVGGYTEAFF
TGCAGTGTAGGGGGGTACACTGAAGCTTTCTTT
>.|TRBJ1-1|TRBD1|TRBV3-1
CASSQAPGGRTFF
TGTGCCAGCAGCCAAGCCCCAGGGGGGAGGACTTTCTTT
>many|TRBJ1-2|.|TRBV5-1
CASSLVETGTFYGYTF
TGCGCCAGCAGCTTGGTTGAGACCGGGACCTTCTATGGCTACACCTTC
>many|TRBJ1-5|TRBD1|TRBV6-6
CASSVTGDQPQHF
TGTGCCAGCAGTGTTACAGGGGATCAGCCCCAGCATTTT
>few|TRBJ2-1|.|TRBV12-3/TRBV12-4
CASSSFSVSSYNEQFF
TGTGCCAGCAGTTCCTTTTCGGTAAGCTCCTACAATGAGCAGTTCTTC
>.|TRBJ2-3|TRBD1|TRBV3-1
CASSLTGGTTDTQYF
TGTGCCAGCAGCCTAACAGGGGGAACCACAGATACGCAGTATTTT
>few|TRBJ1-2|.|TRBV25-1
CASSEGTTGPYGYTF
TGTGCCAGCAGTGAAGGGACGACAGGTCCCTATGGCTACACCTTC
>many|TRBJ2-7|.|TRBV5-5
CASSHPGSYEQYF
TGTGCCAGCAGCCACCCGGGAAGCTACGAGCAGTACTTC
>few|TRBJ1-2|.|TRBV12-3/TRBV12-4
CASSLVVGGAEYGYTF
TGTGCCAGCAGTTTAGTTGTCGGGGGCGCTGAGTATGGCTACACCTTC
>.|TRBJ1-5|TRBD1|TRBV12-3/TRBV12-4
CASSLKLGQGINQPQHF
TGTGCCAGCAGTTTAAAATTAGGACAGGGGATAAATCAGCCCCAGCATTTT
>many|TRBJ1-1|.|TRBV9
CASSVGSGMNTEAFF
TGTGCCAGCAGCGTAGGGTCAGGGATGAACACTGAAGCTTTCTTT
>few|TRBJ2-7|TRBD2|TRBV27
CASSLSSGVYEQYF
TGTGCCAGCAGTTTGAGTAGCGGGGTCTACGAGCAGTACTTC
>many|TRBJ2-1|TRBD2|TRBV25-1
CASSELGLAGEDNEQFF
TGTGCCAGCAGTGAATTGGGGCTAGCGGGGGAGGACAATGAGCAGTTCTTC
>many|TRBJ2-4|TRBD2|TRBV3-1
CASSLGLAGGRNIQYF
TGTGCCAGCAGCCTAGGACTAGCGGGGGGGCGAAACATTCAGTACTTC
>many|TRBJ1-5|.|TRBV6-2/TRBV6-3
CASSRLGANSNQPQHF
TGTGCCAGCAGCCGACTCGGGGCTAATAGCAATCAGCCCCAGCATTTT
>few|TRBJ2-2|.|TRBV19
CASRTMWTGELFF
TGTGCCAGTAGGACCATGTGGACCGGGGAGCTGTTTTTT
>many|TRBJ2-7|.|TRBV5-1
CASSPTRSSYEQYF
TGCGCCAGCAGCCCGACAAGGAGCTCCTACGAGCAGTACTTC
>many|TRBJ1-1|.|TRBV28
CASSPPDPGNTEAFF
TGTGCCAGCAGTCCCCCCGACCCAGGAAACACTGAAGCTTTCTTT
>.|TRBJ1-2|TRBD1|TRBV11-2
CASSPRTGTLF
TGTGCCAGCAGCCCACGGACAGGAACCCTCTTC
>many|TRBJ2-5|.|TRBV20-1
CSATITGRGGETQYF
TGCAGTGCTACAATAACGGGCAGGGGTGGAGAGACCCAGTACTTC
>many|TRBJ1-4|.|TRBV6-5
CASRMGVTTNEKLFF
TGTGCCAGCAGGATGGGGGTTACCACTAATGAAAAACTGTTTTTT
>few|TRBJ2-3|.|TRBV7-2
CASSSGGIDSDTQYF
TGTGCCAGCAGCTCAGGAGGGATCGATTCAGATACGCAGTATTTT
>many|TRBJ2-3|.|TRBV20-1
CSAAPTSTDTQYF
TGCAGTGCGGCCCCCACTAGCACAGATACGCAGTATTTT
>many|TRBJ1-4|TRBD1|TRBV20-1
CSASGTGGPTNEKLFF
TGCAGTGCTAGCGGGACAGGGGGCCCGACTAATGAAAAACTGTTTTTT
>few|TRBJ2-1|.|TRBV6-5
CASSRNWGEQFF
TGTGCCAGCAGTCGGAACTGGGGTGAGCAGTTCTTC
>few|TRBJ2-1|TRBD1|TRBV7-2
CASSLARGPSF
TGTGCCAGCAGCTTAGCCAGGGGGCCTAGCTTC
>.|TRBJ2-5|.|TRBV28
CASSAQGETQYF
TGTGCCAGCAGTGCTCAAGGGGAGACCCAGTACTTC
>.|TRBJ2-7|.|TRBV18
CASSPRDYEQYF
TGTGCCAGCTCACCACGAGACTACGAGCAGTACTTC
>few|TRBJ1-2|.|TRBV9
CASTDSNYGYTF
TGTGCCAGCACCGACAGCAACTATGGCTACACCTTC
>many|TRBJ1-2|TRBD1|TRBV6-6
CASRPEQGAVYGYTF
TGTGCCAGCAGGCCCGAACAGGGGGCGGTCTATGGCTACACCTTC
>many|TRBJ1-2|.|TRBV3-1
CASSRMGRDGYTF
TGTGCCAGCAGCCGAATGGGGAGGGATGGCTACACCTTC
>few|TRBJ2-3|.|TRBV6-2/TRBV6-3
CASIDTGAPVDTQYF
TGTGCCAGCATCGACACCGGGGCCCCCGTCGATACGCAGTATTTT
>.|TRBJ2-3|TRBD1|TRBV10-3
CAIKGAPSTDTQYF
TGTGCCATCAAGGGGGCCCCTAGCACAGATACGCAGTATTTT
>many|TRBJ2-7|TRBD2|TRBV6-5
CASSSGTTSTYF
TGTGCCAGCAGTTCCGGGACTACGAGCACGTACTTC
>.|TRBJ2-1|.|TRBV11-2
CASSLGVYEVEQFF
TGTGCCAGCAGCTTAGGGGTCTATGAGGTTGAGCAGTTCTTC
>few|TRBJ2-1|.|TRBV3-1
CASSFNPSFPVNEQFF
TGTGCCAGCAGCTTCAATCCTAGTTTCCCCGTCAATGAGCAGTTCTTC
>many|TRBJ1-4|.|TRBV6-6
CASSYPGTPTGEKLFF
TGTGCCAGCAGTTACCCCGGGACCCCAACGGGTGAAAAACTGTTTTTT
>few|TRBJ2-5|.|TRBV5-6
CASSLRLGGTQYF
TGTGCCAGCAGCTTGCGCCTAGGAGGGACCCAGTACTTC
>.|TRBJ2-7|.|TRBV12-3/TRBV12-4
CASRPDGGGYEQYF
TGTGCCAGCAGACCCGACGGGGGCGGGTACGAGCAGTACTTC
>many|TRBJ1-2|TRBD1|TRBV20-1
CSAISGGNFPF
TGCAGTGCTATATCAGGGGGCAATTTCCCCTTC
>few|TRBJ2-1|.|TRBV7-8
CASSSVDSVGLGYYNEQFF
TGTGCCAGCAGCTCTGTAGATTCTGTCGGTTTAGGATATTACAATGAGCAGTTCTTC